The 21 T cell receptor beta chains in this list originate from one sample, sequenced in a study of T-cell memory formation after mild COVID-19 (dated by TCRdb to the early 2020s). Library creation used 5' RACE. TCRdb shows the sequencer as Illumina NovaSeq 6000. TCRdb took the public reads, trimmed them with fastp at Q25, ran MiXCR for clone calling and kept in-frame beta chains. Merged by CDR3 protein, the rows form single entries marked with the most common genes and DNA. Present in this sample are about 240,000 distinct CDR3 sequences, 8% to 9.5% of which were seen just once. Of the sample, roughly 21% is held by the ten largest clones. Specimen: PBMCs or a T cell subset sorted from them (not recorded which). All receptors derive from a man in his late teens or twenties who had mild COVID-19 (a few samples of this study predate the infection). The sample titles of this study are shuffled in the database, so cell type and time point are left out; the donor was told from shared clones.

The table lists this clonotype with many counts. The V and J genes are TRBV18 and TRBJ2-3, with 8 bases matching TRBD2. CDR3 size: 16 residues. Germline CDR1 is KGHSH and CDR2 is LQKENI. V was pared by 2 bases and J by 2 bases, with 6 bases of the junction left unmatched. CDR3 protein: CASSPIRGGTTDTQYF. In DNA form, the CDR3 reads TGTGCCAGCTCACCAATTCGCGGGGGGACCACAGATACGCAGTATTTT.

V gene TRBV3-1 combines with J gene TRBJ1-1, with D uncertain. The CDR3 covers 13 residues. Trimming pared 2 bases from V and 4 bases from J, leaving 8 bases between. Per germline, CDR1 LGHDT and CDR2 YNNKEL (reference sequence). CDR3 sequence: CASSQHLGTEAFF. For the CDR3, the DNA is TGTGCCAGCAGCCAACATCTAGGCACTGAAGCTTTCTTT.

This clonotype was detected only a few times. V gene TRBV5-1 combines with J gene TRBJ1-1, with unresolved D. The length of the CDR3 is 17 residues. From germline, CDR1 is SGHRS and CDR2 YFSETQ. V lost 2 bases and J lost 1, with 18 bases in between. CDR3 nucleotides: TGCGCCAGCAGCTTACTCCCTCGGTGGACCACGAACACTGAAGCTTTCTTT. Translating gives CASSLLPRWTTNTEAFF.

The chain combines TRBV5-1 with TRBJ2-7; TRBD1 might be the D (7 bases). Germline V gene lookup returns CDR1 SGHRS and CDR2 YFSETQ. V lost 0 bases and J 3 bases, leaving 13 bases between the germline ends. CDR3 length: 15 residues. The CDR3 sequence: CASSLEPGGYYEQYF. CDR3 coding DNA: TGCGCCAGCAGCTTGGAGCCAGGGGGGTACTACGAGCAGTACTTC.

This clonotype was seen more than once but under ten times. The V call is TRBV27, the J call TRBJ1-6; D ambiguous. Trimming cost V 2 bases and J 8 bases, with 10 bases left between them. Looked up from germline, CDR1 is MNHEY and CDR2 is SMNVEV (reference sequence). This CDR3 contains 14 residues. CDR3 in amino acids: CASSLSSTDSPLHF. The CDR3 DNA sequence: TGTGCCAGCAGTTTAAGCAGTACAGATTCACCCCTCCACTTT.

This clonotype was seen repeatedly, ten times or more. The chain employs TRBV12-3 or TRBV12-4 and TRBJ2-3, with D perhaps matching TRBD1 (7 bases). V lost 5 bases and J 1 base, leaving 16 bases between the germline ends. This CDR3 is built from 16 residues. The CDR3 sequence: CASSPRGVRGTDTQYF. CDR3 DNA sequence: TGTGCCAGCAGTCCCAGGGGGGTGAGAGGCACAGATACGCAGTATTTT.

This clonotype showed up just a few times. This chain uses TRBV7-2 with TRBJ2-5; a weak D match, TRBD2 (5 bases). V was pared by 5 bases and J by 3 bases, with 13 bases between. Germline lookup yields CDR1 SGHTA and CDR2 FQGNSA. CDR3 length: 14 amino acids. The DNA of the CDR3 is TGTGCCAGCAGCGGGAGCGCGTTTGAAGAGACCCAGTACTTC. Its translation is CASSGSAFEETQYF. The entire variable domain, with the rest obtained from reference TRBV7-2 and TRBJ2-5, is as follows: GAGVSQSPSNKVTEKGKDVELRCDPISGHTALYWYRQSLGQGLEFLIYFQGNSAPDKSGLPSDRFSAERTGGSVSTLTIQRTQQEDSAVYLCASSGSAFEETQYFGPGTRLLVL.

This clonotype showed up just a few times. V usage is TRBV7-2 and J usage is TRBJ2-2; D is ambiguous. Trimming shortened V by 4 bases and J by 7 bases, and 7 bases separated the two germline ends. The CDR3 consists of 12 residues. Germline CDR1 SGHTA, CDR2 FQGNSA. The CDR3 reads CASSSYGGELFF. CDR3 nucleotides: TGTGCCAGCAGCTCCTACGGCGGGGAGCTGTTTTTT.

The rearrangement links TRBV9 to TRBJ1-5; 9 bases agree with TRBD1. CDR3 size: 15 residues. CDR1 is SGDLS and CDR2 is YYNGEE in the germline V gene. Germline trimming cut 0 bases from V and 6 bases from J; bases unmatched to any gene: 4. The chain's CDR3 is CASSVGTGALQPQHF. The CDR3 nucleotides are TGTGCCAGCAGCGTAGGGACAGGGGCGCTTCAGCCCCAGCATTTT.

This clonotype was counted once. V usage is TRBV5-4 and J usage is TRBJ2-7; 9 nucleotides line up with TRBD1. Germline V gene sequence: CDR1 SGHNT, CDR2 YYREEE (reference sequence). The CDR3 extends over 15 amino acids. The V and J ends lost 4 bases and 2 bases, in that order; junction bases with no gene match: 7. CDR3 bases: TGTGCCAGCAGCCCGGGACAGGGTCGAACCTACGAGCAGTACTTC. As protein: CASSPGQGRTYEQYF.

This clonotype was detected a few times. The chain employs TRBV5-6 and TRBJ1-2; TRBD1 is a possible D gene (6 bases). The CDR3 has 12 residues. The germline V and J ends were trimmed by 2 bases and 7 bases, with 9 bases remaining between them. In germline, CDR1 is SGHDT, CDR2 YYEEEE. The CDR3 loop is CASSFGTTGYTF. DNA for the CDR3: TGTGCCAGCAGCTTCGGGACAACTGGCTACACCTTC.

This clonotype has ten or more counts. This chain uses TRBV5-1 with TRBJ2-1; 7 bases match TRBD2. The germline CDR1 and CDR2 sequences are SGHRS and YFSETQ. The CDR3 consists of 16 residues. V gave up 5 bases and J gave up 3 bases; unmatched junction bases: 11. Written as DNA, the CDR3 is TGCGCCAGCAGTCCGGGGGAGGGATTGTTCTACAATGAGCAGTTCTTC. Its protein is CASSPGEGLFYNEQFF.

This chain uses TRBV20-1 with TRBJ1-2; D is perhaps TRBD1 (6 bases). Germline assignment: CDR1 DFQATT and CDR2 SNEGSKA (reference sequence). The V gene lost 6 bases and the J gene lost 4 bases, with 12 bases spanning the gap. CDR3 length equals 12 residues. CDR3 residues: CSARTDSYGYTF. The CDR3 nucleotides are TGCAGTGCAAGGACAGATTCCTATGGCTACACCTTC.

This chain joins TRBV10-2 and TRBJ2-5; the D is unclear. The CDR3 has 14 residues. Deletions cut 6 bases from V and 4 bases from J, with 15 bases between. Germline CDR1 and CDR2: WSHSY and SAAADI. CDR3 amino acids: CASRFAGLRETQYF. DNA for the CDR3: TGCGCCAGCAGGTTCGCAGGTTTGCGAGAGACCCAGTACTTC.

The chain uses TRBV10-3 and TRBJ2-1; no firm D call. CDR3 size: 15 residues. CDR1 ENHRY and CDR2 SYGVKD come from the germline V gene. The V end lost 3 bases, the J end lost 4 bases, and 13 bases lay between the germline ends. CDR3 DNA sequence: TGTGCCATCAGTGAAGGGCTCGCCAGATACAATGAGCAGTTCTTC. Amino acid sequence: CAISEGLARYNEQFF.

CDR3 region: CASSLRVTGVQETQYF. The CDR3 DNA is TGTGCCAGCAGCTTACGAGTGACAGGGGTCCAAGAGACCCAGTACTTC. V is TRBV7-3 and J is TRBJ2-5; TRBD1 aligns across 8 bases. CDR1 is SGHTA and CDR2 is FQGTGA in the germline V gene. The CDR3 sequence is 16 residues long. After removal of 2 bases from V and 1 base from J, the junction contained 6 bases not matched to a gene.

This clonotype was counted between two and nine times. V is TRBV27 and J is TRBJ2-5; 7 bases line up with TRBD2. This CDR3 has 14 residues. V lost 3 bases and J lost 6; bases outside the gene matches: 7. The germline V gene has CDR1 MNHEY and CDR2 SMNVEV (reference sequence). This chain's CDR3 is CASSFATSIKTQYF. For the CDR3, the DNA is TGTGCCAGCAGTTTTGCGACTAGCATAAAGACCCAGTACTTC.

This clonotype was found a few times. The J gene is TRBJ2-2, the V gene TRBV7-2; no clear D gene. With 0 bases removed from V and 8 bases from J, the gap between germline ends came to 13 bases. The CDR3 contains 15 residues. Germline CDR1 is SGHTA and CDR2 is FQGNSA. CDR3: CASSLAGRVAGELFF. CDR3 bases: TGTGCCAGCAGCTTAGCGGGCCGTGTGGCTGGGGAGCTGTTTTTT. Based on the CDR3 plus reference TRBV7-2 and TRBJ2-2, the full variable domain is GAGVSQSPSNKVTEKGKDVELRCDPISGHTALYWYRQSLGQGLEFLIYFQGNSAPDKSGLPSDRFSAERTGGSVSTLTIQRTQQEDSAVYLCASSLAGRVAGELFFGEGSRLTVL.

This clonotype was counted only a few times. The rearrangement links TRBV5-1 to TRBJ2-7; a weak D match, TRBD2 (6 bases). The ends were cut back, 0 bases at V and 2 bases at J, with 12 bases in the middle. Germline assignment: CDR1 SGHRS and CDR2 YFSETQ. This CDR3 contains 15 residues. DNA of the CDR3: TGCGCCAGCAGCTTGGCTGCGGGGCAACCCTACGAGCAGTACTTC. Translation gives CASSLAAGQPYEQYF.

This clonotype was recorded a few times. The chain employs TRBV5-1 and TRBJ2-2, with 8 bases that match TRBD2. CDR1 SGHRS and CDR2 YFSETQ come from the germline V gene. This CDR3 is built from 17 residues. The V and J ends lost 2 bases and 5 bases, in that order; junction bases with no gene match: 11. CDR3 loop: CASSFGAGGSDTGELFF. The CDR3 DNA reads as TGCGCCAGCAGCTTTGGTGCGGGGGGTTCGGATACCGGGGAGCTGTTTTTT.

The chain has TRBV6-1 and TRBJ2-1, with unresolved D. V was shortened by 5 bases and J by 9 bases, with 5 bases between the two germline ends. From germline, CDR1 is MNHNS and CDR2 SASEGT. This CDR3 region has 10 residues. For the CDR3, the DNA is TGTGCCAGCAGTATGGGTGAGCAGTTCTTC. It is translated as CASSMGEQFF.